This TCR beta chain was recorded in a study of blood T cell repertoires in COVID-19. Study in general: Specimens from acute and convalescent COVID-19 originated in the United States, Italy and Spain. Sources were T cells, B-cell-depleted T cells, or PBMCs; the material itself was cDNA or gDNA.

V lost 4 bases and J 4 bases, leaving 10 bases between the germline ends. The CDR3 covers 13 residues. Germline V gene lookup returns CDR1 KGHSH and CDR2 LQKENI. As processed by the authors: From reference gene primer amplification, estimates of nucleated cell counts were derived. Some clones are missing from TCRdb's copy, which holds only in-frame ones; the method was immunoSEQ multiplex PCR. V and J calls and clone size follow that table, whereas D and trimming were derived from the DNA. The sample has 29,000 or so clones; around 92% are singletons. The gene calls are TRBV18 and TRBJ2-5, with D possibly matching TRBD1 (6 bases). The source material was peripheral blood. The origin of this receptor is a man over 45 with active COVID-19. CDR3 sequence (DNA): TGTGCCAGCTCACGGGGGCAGGGAGAGACCCAGTACTTC. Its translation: CASSRGQGETQYF.